This passage covers 20 T cell receptor beta chains from one sample sequenced in a study of post-analysis software for immune sequencing data. Study-level results: In patients, five or six TRBV segments were more frequent than in controls, with TRBV5-6, TRBV5-1 and TRBV20-1 among them.

cDNA libraries for TCR beta contained unique molecular identifiers. TCRdb ran MiXCR on the PCR reads and lists one entry per CDR3 protein. The profile shows more than 450,000 distinct CDR3 sequences, around 36% of them singletons. Their cognate antigens are unknown. The specimen sequenced was blood. The receptor source for this set is a girl aged 2 to 17 with multiple sclerosis.

A few counts support this clonotype. V gene TRBV27 combines with J gene TRBJ1-2; 7 nucleotides align to TRBD1. The CDR3 covers 17 residues. Germline CDR1 MNHEY, CDR2 SMNVEV (reference sequence). J lost 8 bases, V lost 5 bases, and 20 bases had no gene match. CDR3 bases: TGTGCCAGCAGTGTGCTCGGGACAGCGTATGATGTGGACGGCTACACCTTC. Protein sequence: CASSVLGTAYDVDGYTF.

The chain recombines TRBV4-1 with TRBJ2-2; D is unclear. Trimming removed 1 base at V and 8 bases at J, with 8 bases between. CDR3 size: 13 residues. Per the germline V gene, CDR1 is MGHRA and CDR2 is YSYEKL. The CDR3 nucleotides are TGCGCCAGCAGCCAAGCGTCACCTGGGGAGCTGTTTTTT. It codes for CASSQASPGELFF.

The genes are TRBV10-2 and TRBJ2-1; D possibly corresponds to TRBD1 (6 bases). This CDR3 contains 13 residues. Germline V gene data show CDR1 as WSHSY and CDR2 as SAAADI. Trimming stripped 5 bases from V and 9 bases from J, with 14 bases between. As DNA, the CDR3 is TGCGCCAGCAGTAGCAGGGGCCACGTTGAGCAGTTCTTC. It yields the protein CASSSRGHVEQFF.

In this sample, this clonotype turned up a few times. CDR3 region: CASSPPGSGELTQYF. CDR3 in DNA: TGTGCCAGCAGCCCCCCGGGTAGCGGTGAGCTAACCCAGTACTTC. The genes are TRBV11-2 and TRBJ2-5; D is perhaps TRBD2 (6 bases). V was cut by 5 bases and J by 8 bases, with 21 bases left in between. CDR3 length: 15 residues. Germline CDR1 SGHAT, CDR2 FQNNGV.

This chain joins TRBV4-1 and TRBJ2-1; D may correspond to TRBD1 or TRBD2 (5 bases each). Germline-derived CDR1 and CDR2 are MGHRA and YSYEKL. V was clipped by 2 bases and J by 11 bases, with 13 bases between them. This CDR3 spans 13 amino acids. In nucleotides, the CDR3 is TGCGCCAGCAGCCAAAGGGACGGTTCACAGCAGTTCTTC. Residues: CASSQRDGSQQFF.

The rearrangement links TRBV10-3 to TRBJ2-1; 9 bases map to TRBD2. CDR3 length: 15 residues. In germline, CDR1 is ENHRY, CDR2 SYGVKD. Unmatched junction bases numbered 13, after V lost 3 bases and J lost 13 bases. CDR3: CAISERGGEPETQFF. CDR3 bases: TGTGCCATCAGTGAACGCGGGGGGGAACCAGAGACCCAGTTCTTC.

This clonotype turned up a few times. This chain connects TRBV5-6 to TRBJ2-3; 7 nucleotides align to TRBD2. The CDR3 spans 15 residues. V shed 0 bases and J 4 bases; nucleotides not matched to a gene: 5. Germline V CDR1 and CDR2: SGHDT, YYEEEE. CDR3 loop: CASSLASSGPDTQYF. CDR3 coding DNA: TGTGCCAGCAGCTTGGCCTCTAGCGGTCCAGATACGCAGTATTTT.

The chain links TRBV15 to TRBJ2-3, with TRBD1 matching over 7 bases. In germline, CDR1 is LNHNV, CDR2 YYDKDF (reference sequence). V trimming: 5 bases; J trimming: 4 bases; junction bases outside the gene matches: 15. The CDR3 spans 17 residues. The DNA of the CDR3 is TGTGCCACCAGCCCCCGAGACCCGACAGGGTTTGCAGATACGCAGTATTTT. It codes for CATSPRDPTGFADTQYF.

On this clonotype: A much larger clone lies a single base off, so this may be a read error. This chain uses TRBV6-1 with TRBJ2-4, with D unresolved. The V end was cut by 2 bases, the J end by 13 bases, with 9 bases between. The CDR3 consists of 11 residues. The germline CDR1 and CDR2 sequences are MNHNS and SASEGT. CDR3 nucleotides: TGTGCCAGCAGTGAAAACTACGGGCAGTACTTC. It codes for CASSENYGQYF.

V usage is TRBV29-1 and J usage is TRBJ2-3; D is unclear. Trimming cost V 5 bases and J 0 bases, with 12 bases left between them. In germline, CDR1 is SQVTM, CDR2 ANQGSEA. CDR3 size: 14 residues. CDR3 residues: CSVKPGPSTDTQYF. CDR3 DNA: TGCAGCGTTAAACCGGGCCCCAGCACAGATACGCAGTATTTT.

CDR3 coding DNA: TGTGCCAGCACGCAGGGAAGTCAGCCCCAGCATTTT. Its translation: CASTQGSQPQHF. This sequence joins TRBV7-9 and TRBJ1-5; a weak D match, TRBD1 (5 bases). CDR3 length: 12 amino acids. Looked up from germline, CDR1 is SEHNR and CDR2 is FQNEAQ (reference sequence). Trimming shortened V by 7 bases and J by 6 bases, and 10 bases separated the two germline ends.

This rearrangement joins TRBV5-1 to TRBJ2-7; TRBD1 matches at 7 bases. The CDR3 has 13 residues. Germline V gene data show CDR1 as SGHRS and CDR2 as YFSETQ. Trimming took 4 bases from V and 6 from J; bases not matched to a gene: 7. This chain's CDR3 is CASSLTGWGEQYF. CDR3 coding DNA: TGCGCCAGCAGCCTGACAGGGTGGGGCGAGCAGTACTTC.

This chain connects TRBV10-3 to TRBJ2-3; D is ambiguous. The CDR3 covers 17 residues. From germline, CDR1 is ENHRY and CDR2 SYGVKD. V was cut by 4 bases and J by 3 bases, with 20 bases left in between. CDR3 DNA: TGTGCCATCAGTGGGGGTTTTGACGCCGAGGAAACAGATACGCAGTATTTT. Its translation: CAISGGFDAEETDTQYF.

The chain is built from TRBV10-2 and TRBJ2-5; no definite D call. Trimming stripped 4 bases from V and 3 bases from J, with 12 bases between. This CDR3 is built from 14 residues. CDR1 is WSHSY, CDR2 SAAADI, per germline. CDR3 nucleotides: TGCGCCAGCAGTGCTCCCGACTTAAAAGAGACCCAGTACTTC. It yields the protein CASSAPDLKETQYF.

The sample holds a few counts of this clonotype. The V and J genes are TRBV12-3 or TRBV12-4 and TRBJ2-3, with 10 bases that match TRBD1. The CDR3 runs 14 residues. With V trimmed by 3 bases and J by 5 bases, 2 bases remained unmatched. The CDR3 is CASSLGQGIDTQYF. DNA for the CDR3: TGTGCCAGCAGTTTGGGACAGGGGATAGATACGCAGTATTTT.

This clonotype came up a few times. This could be a read error, since a much larger clone is one nucleotide away. The chain has TRBV6-1 and TRBJ2-4; D is unresolved. This CDR3 is built from 13 residues. CDR1 is MNHNS, CDR2 SASEGT, per germline. The CDR3 DNA reads as TGTGCCAGCAGGGAAGAACAGAAAAACATTCAGTACTTC. The encoded protein is CASREEQKNIQYF.

V gene TRBV5-1 combines with J gene TRBJ2-1, with TRBD2 identical over 11 bases. CDR1 is SGHRS, CDR2 YFSETQ, per germline. The length of the CDR3 is 15 residues. J lost 8 bases, V lost 1 base, and 5 bases had no gene match. CDR3 loop: CASSLNSGGADEQFF. The CDR3 region has the DNA TGCGCCAGCAGCTTGAATAGCGGGGGGGCCGATGAGCAGTTCTTC.

The chain carries TRBV15 and TRBJ2-5, with D unresolved. The V gene lost 3 bases and the J gene lost 0 bases, with 11 bases spanning the gap. From germline, CDR1 is LNHNV and CDR2 YYDKDF (reference sequence). This CDR3 spans 15 amino acids. CDR3 DNA sequence: TGTGCCACCAGCAGGACGGGTTCGTACCAAGAGACCCAGTACTTC. This translates into CATSRTGSYQETQYF.

The chain recombines TRBV12-3 or TRBV12-4 with TRBJ1-2; D perhaps matches TRBD1 (6 bases). CDR3 size: 16 residues. V was cut by 5 bases and J by 0 bases, with 16 bases left in between. In DNA form, the CDR3 reads TGTGCCAGCAGTCACACGGACAGCCGAGCTAACTATGGCTACACCTTC. Protein: CASSHTDSRANYGYTF.

About this clonotype itself: The conserved final phenylalanine or tryptophan is absent from the CDR3, which likely points to a read error. The rearrangement joins TRBV6-5 to TRBJ2-1, with unresolved D. Germline CDR1 MNHEY, CDR2 SVGAGI. Trimming cost V 6 bases and J 0 bases, with 12 bases left between them. There are 15 residues in the CDR3. This chain's CDR3 is CASRRPSHSYNEQFV. The DNA for the CDR3 is TGTGCCAGCAGGAGGCCTAGTCACTCCTACAATGAGCAGTTCGTC.